This passage covers 13 T cell receptor beta chains from one sample sequenced in a study of T cell responses to AZD1222 COVID-19 vaccine (dated by TCRdb to the early 2020s). The meaning of the sample's time point label: baseline before first vaccination. Libraries were built with the immunoSEQ multiplex PCR assay. TCRdb limited this immuneACCESS table to in-frame rearrangements with V and J called. A share of clones is missing; checked studies link under half to unresolved V genes, and the rest is unexplained. This sample is represented by about 34,000 clones; around nine tenths of them were singletons. About 7% of the sample belongs to the ten largest clones. Here the sequenced sample was peripheral blood, taken on day 0 of AZD1222 vaccination. These receptors were taken from an adult in good health.

The chain couples TRBV6-1 to TRBJ1-1; 12 positions agree with TRBD1. This CDR3 comprises 18 residues. The trim removed 3 bases at V and 0 bases at J, leaving 8 bases unmatched. The germline gives CDR1 MNHNS, CDR2 SASEGT. For the CDR3, the DNA is TGTGCCAGCAGTGACGACGGGACAGGGGGCAGGATGAACACTGAAGCTTTCTTT. Translation: CASSDDGTGGRMNTEAFF.

The chain carries TRBV4-2 and TRBJ2-5; weak D call: TRBD1 (7 bases). The V and J ends lost 1 base and 3 bases respectively, with 12 bases between them. The length of the CDR3 is 15 residues. Germline V lookup: CDR1 LGHNA, CDR2 YNFKEQ. The CDR3 region is CASSQVEGQKETQYF. The CDR3 DNA reads TGTGCCAGCAGCCAAGTGGAGGGACAGAAAGAGACCCAGTACTTC.

This CDR3 is CASSLLGLPYEQYF. DNA of the CDR3: TGTGCCAGCAGCTTATTAGGACTTCCCTACGAGCAGTACTTC. V is TRBV7-2 and J is TRBJ2-7, with D possibly matching TRBD2 (5 bases). This CDR3 is 14 amino acids long. Germline V lookup: CDR1 SGHTA, CDR2 FQGNSA. The germline V and J ends were trimmed by 2 bases and 2 bases, with 10 bases remaining between them. Full variable domain (missing parts from reference TRBV7-2 and TRBJ2-7): GAGVSQSPSNKVTEKGKDVELRCDPISGHTALYWYRQSLGQGLEFLIYFQGNSAPDKSGLPSDRFSAERTGGSVSTLTIQRTQQEDSAVYLCASSLLGLPYEQYFGPGTRLTVT.

The chain carries TRBV7-3 and TRBJ1-1, with 11 positions matching TRBD1. CDR1 and CDR2 from the germline V gene are SGHTA and FQGTGA. The CDR3 extends over 14 amino acids. The J segment lost 6 bases and the V segment lost 2 bases, leaving 2 bases of the junction unmatched. As DNA, the CDR3 is TGTGCCAGCAGCTTACAGGGACAGGGGGCTGAAGCTTTCTTT. It is translated as CASSLQGQGAEAFF.

This clone was recorded once. The V and J genes are TRBV10-1 and TRBJ2-3; 7 nucleotides align to TRBD1. V shed 9 bases and J 4 bases; nucleotides not matched to a gene: 7. CDR1 is WNHNN, CDR2 SYGVQD, per germline (reference sequence). The CDR3 covers 13 residues. This CDR3 is CARDRVRADTQYF. CDR3 in DNA: TGCGCCAGAGACAGGGTAAGGGCAGATACGCAGTATTTT.

This clone was counted only a few times. The chain recombines TRBV29-1 with TRBJ1-1; 7 bases agree with TRBD1. This CDR3 comprises 15 residues. Germline V gives CDR1 SQVTM, CDR2 ANQGSEA. J gave up 1 base and V 6 bases, and 11 bases lay outside the gene matches. In DNA, the CDR3 is TGCAGCGTCCAAGGACTCGAGGGGGCGAACACTGAAGCTTTCTTT. Its translation: CSVQGLEGANTEAFF. Based on the CDR3 plus reference TRBV29-1 and TRBJ1-1, the full variable domain is SAVISQKPSRDICQRGTSLTIQCQVDSQVTMMFWYRQQPGQSLTLIATANQGSEATYESGFVIDKFPISRPNLTFSTLTVSNMSPEDSSIYLCSVQGLEGANTEAFFGQGTRLTVV.

This clone has more than one count but fewer than ten. CDR3 sequence: CASSPTSGSYNEQFF. For the CDR3, the DNA is TGTGCCAGCAGTCCTACTAGCGGCTCCTACAATGAGCAGTTCTTC. The V and J genes are TRBV2 and TRBJ2-1; the match to TRBD2 covers 8 bases. In germline, CDR1 is SNHLY, CDR2 FYNNEI. V was pared by 5 bases and J by 0 bases, with 3 bases of the junction left unmatched. This CDR3 has 15 residues.

The V and J genes are TRBV5-4 and TRBJ2-2, with TRBD2 matching over 12 bases. This CDR3 has 17 amino acids. Germline V CDR1 and CDR2: SGHNT, YYREEE (reference sequence). Trimming removed 2 bases from V and 2 bases from J; junction bases left unmatched: 4. The CDR3, as DNA: TGTGCCAGCAGCTTTCCACTAGCGGGGGGTAACACCGGGGAGCTGTTTTTT. Protein sequence: CASSFPLAGGNTGELFF. The full variable domain, rest sourced from reference TRBV5-4 and TRBJ2-2, is ETGVTQSPTHLIKTRGQQVTLRCSSQSGHNTVSWYQQALGQGPQFIFQYYREEENGRGNFPPRFSGLQFPNYSSELNVNALELDDSALYLCASSFPLAGGNTGELFFGEGSRLTVL.

This clone was seen only once. The rearrangement uses TRBV9 and TRBJ1-6; TRBD1 matches 11 bases. Germline assignment: CDR1 SGDLS and CDR2 YYNGEE. V was clipped by 0 bases and J by 10 bases; unmatched bases: 3. This CDR3 spans 15 amino acids. The CDR3 nucleotides are TGTGCCAGCAGCGTAGAGGACAGGGGGCTATCACCCCTCCACTTT. Protein: CASSVEDRGLSPLHF.

The table lists this clone with a few counts. The chain joins TRBV10-3 to TRBJ1-1; a weak D match, TRBD1 (5 bases). V lost 11 bases and J 2 bases, leaving 12 bases between the germline ends. CDR3 length equals 12 residues. In germline, CDR1 is ENHRY, CDR2 SYGVKD. CDR3 region: CASGVRNTEAFF. In DNA, the CDR3 is TGTGCCTCGGGGGTCCGAAACACTGAAGCTTTCTTT.

V is TRBV6-5 and J is TRBJ2-5; D is perhaps TRBD1 (6 bases). Trimming removed 4 bases from V and 3 bases from J, with 9 bases in between. The CDR3 consists of 13 residues. Per germline, CDR1 MNHEY and CDR2 SVGAGI. CDR3 nucleotide sequence: TGTGCCAGCAGTTTCCCAGGGGAAGAGACCCAGTACTTC. This encodes CASSFPGEETQYF.

This chain links TRBV19 with TRBJ2-5, with no clear D. The CDR3 is made up of 13 amino acids. V was trimmed by 5 bases and J by 0 bases, leaving 7 bases between them. Germline V gene data show CDR1 as LNHDA and CDR2 as SQIVND (reference sequence). CDR3 residues: CASSSFYQETQYF. Here the CDR3 DNA reads TGTGCCAGTAGTTCATTCTACCAAGAGACCCAGTACTTC.

The rearrangement links TRBV6-5 to TRBJ1-5, with D perhaps matching TRBD1 (6 bases). V was clipped by 9 bases and J by 2 bases, with 17 bases between them. The CDR3 contains 15 residues. The germline CDR1 and CDR2 sequences are MNHEY and SVGAGI. CDR3 nucleotides: TGTGCCAGTAAGGGGGGCACAAGTGGCAATCAGCCCCAGCATTTT. Its translation is CASKGGTSGNQPQHF.